Listed below are T cell receptor beta chains from one sample, sequenced in a study of immune evolution from preneoplasia to lung adenocarcinoma. The method was immunoSEQ multiplex PCR; TCRdb's version includes in-frame clones alone and lacks a portion of them. The sample includes 3,500 or so clones, just under 75% of them seen just once. The sample taken for sequencing was FFPE minimally invasive lung adenocarcinoma tissue. These receptors originate from a person between 60 and 79 years old with lung adenocarcinoma. Both conserved end residues are part of each CDR3. D genes are given only for firm matches. Clone size appears in some rows only: once, few, many, or a class for an expanded clone.

clone size: once; V gene: TRBV11-2; J gene: TRBJ2-1; D gene: TRBD1; CDR3 DNA: TGTGCCAGCAACTTATGGGACAGGGGGCATAATGAGCAGTTCTTC; CDR3 protein: CASNLWDRGHNEQFF
clone size: NA; V gene: TRBV10-3; J gene: TRBJ2-1; D gene: NA; CDR3 DNA: TGTGCCATCAGTGAACAGGGTCATGAGCAGTTCTTC; CDR3 protein: CAISEQGHEQFF
clone size: NA; V gene: TRBV6-4; J gene: TRBJ2-1; D gene: TRBD1; CDR3 DNA: TGTGCCAGCAGTGAACGACCGAGACAGGGCTACAATGAGCAGTTCTTC; CDR3 protein: CASSERPRQGYNEQFF
clone size: large; V gene: TRBV19; J gene: TRBJ2-2; D gene: NA; CDR3 DNA: TGTGCCAGTAAGGGCGGCACCGGGGAGCTGTTTTTT; CDR3 protein: CASKGGTGELFF
clone size: NA; V gene: TRBV19; J gene: TRBJ2-3; D gene: NA; CDR3 DNA: TGTGCCAGTAGTATTAGGGCAGGGTCTAAAGATACGCAGTATTTT; CDR3 protein: CASSIRAGSKDTQYF
clone size: NA; V gene: TRBV29-1; J gene: TRBJ2-7; D gene: NA; CDR3 DNA: TGCAGCGTTGAAGTCTTGGCAGGGGCCTACGAGCAGTACTTC; CDR3 protein: CSVEVLAGAYEQYF
clone size: few; V gene: TRBV27; J gene: TRBJ1-2; D gene: TRBD1; CDR3 DNA: TGTGCCAGCAGTTTTACAGGGGACTCCTATAACTATGGCTACACCTTC; CDR3 protein: CASSFTGDSYNYGYTF
clone size: NA; V gene: TRBV11-2; J gene: TRBJ2-3; D gene: NA; CDR3 DNA: TGTGCCAGCAGCTTAGTGTTAGGTGGGAGCACAGATACGCAGTATTTT; CDR3 protein: CASSLVLGGSTDTQYF
clone size: NA; V gene: TRBV18; J gene: TRBJ2-3; D gene: NA; CDR3 DNA: TGTGCCAGCTCGCTTGGAGATACGCAGTATTTT; CDR3 protein: CASSLGDTQYF
clone size: NA; V gene: TRBV5-1; J gene: TRBJ2-1; D gene: NA; CDR3 DNA: TGCGCCAGCAGCGAACAGAATGAGCAGTTCTTC; CDR3 protein: CASSEQNEQFF